One TCR beta chain is described in this entry. This specimen belongs to a study of cytomegalovirus exposure and HLA in healthy donors. The primer mix had 60 Vbeta and 13 Jbeta primers. Assay used: immunoSEQ multiplex PCR; TCRdb lists only in-frame clones, some missing. The table has about 300,000 clones, roughly 90% seen once. Trimming shortened V by 3 bases and J by 5 bases, and 19 bases separated the two germline ends. Per the germline V gene, CDR1 is KGHSH and CDR2 is LQKENI. The CDR3 has 17 residues. Sequencing was carried out using PBMCs. The sequence was obtained from a man aged 35-49 years in good health and CMV-seropositive. The rearrangement joins TRBV18 to TRBJ2-2; D is possibly TRBD2 (5 bases). This chain's CDR3 is CASSPPGPGSGTGELFF. The CDR3 bases are TGTGCCAGCTCACCCCCGGGTCCGGGGAGTGGGACCGGGGAGCTGTTTTTT.